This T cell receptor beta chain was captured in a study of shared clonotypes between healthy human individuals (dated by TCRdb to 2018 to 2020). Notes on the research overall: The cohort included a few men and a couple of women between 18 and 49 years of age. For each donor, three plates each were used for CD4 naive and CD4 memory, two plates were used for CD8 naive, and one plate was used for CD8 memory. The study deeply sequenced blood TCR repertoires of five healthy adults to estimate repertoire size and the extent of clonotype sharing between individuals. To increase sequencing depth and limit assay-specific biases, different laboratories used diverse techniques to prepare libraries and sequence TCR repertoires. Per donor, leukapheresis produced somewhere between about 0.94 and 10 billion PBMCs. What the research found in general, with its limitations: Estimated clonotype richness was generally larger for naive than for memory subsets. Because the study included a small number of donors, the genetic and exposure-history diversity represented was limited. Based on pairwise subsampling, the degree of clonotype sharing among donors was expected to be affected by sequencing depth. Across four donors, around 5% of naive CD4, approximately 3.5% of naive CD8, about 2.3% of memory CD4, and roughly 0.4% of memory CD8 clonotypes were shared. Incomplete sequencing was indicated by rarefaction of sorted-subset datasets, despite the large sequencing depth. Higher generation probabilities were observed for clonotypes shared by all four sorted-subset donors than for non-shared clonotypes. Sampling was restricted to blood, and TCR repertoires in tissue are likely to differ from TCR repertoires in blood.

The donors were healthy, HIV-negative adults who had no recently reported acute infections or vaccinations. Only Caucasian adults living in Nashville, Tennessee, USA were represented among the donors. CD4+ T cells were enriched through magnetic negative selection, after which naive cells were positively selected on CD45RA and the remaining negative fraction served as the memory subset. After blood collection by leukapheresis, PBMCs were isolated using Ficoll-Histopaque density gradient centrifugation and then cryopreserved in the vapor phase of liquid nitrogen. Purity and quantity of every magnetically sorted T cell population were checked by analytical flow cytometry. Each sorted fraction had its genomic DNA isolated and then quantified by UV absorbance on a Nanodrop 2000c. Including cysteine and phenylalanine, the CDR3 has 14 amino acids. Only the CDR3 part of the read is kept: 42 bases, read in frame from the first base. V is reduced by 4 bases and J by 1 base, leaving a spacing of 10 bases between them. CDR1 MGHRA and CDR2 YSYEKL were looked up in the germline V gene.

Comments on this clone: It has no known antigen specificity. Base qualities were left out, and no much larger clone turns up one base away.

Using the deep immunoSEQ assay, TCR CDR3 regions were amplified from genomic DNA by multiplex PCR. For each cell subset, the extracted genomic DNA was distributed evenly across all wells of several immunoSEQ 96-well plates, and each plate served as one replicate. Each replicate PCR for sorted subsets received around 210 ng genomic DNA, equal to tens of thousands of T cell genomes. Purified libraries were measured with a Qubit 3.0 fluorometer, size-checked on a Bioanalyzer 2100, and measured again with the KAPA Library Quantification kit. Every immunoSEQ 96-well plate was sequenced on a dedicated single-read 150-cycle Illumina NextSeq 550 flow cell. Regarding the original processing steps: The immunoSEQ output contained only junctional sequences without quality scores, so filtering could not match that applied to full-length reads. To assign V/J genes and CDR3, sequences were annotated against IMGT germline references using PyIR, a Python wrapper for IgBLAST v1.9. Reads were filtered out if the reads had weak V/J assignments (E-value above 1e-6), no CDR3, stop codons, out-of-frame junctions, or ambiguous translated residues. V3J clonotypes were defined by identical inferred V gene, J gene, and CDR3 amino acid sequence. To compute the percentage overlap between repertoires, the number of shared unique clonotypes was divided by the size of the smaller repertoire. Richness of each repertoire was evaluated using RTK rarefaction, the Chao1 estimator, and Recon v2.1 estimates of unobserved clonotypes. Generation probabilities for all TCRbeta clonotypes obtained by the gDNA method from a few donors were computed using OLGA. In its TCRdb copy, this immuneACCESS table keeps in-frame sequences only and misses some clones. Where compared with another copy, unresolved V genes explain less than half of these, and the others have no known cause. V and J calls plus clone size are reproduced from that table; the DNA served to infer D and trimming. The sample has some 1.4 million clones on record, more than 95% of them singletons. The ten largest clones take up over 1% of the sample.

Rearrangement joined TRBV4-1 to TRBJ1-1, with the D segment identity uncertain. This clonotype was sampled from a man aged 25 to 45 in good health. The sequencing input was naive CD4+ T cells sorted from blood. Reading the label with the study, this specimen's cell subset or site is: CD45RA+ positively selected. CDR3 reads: CASSRGGRNTEAFF. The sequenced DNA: TGCGCCAGCAGCCGGGGAGGGCGGAACACTGAAGCTTTCTTT.